One and the same sample provided the 30 T cell receptor beta chains below, sequenced in a study of blood T cell repertoires in COVID-19. Repertoires were generated with immunoSEQ multiplex PCR, while TCRdb's copy carries only in-frame clones and drops some. This table holds around 70,000 clones, 90% found once. What was sequenced was peripheral blood. These receptors were collected from a human donor in a cohort sampled during active COVID-19.

This clone was observed a single time. This chain links TRBV7-3 with TRBJ2-3; the match to TRBD2 covers 10 bases. Trimming took 5 bases from V and 3 from J; bases not matched to a gene: 8. Per the germline V gene, CDR1 is SGHTA and CDR2 is FQGTGA. The CDR3 has 16 residues. CDR3 in DNA: TGTGCCAGCAGCCAAGGTGCTAGCGGGAGAACAGATACGCAGTATTTT. Amino acid sequence: CASSQGASGRTDTQYF.

This chain links TRBV27 with TRBJ2-3, with TRBD2 identical over 7 bases. J lost 3 bases, V lost 5 bases, and 11 bases had no gene match. The germline V gene has CDR1 MNHEY and CDR2 SMNVEV (reference sequence). This CDR3 is built from 16 residues. CDR3 coding DNA: TGTGCCAGCAGTAAAACGTGGCTAGCGGAAACAGATACGCAGTATTTT. Amino acid sequence: CASSKTWLAETDTQYF.

The genes are TRBV19 and TRBJ2-7, with 9 bases fitting TRBD2. Unmatched junction bases numbered 13, after V lost 6 bases and J lost 7 bases. The CDR3 sequence is 15 residues long. Germline CDR1 reads LNHDA; CDR2 reads SQIVND (reference sequence). The CDR3 is CASSPGAGGPREQYF. In nucleotides, the CDR3 is TGTGCCAGTAGCCCGGGTGCGGGAGGGCCTAGGGAGCAGTACTTC.

This rearrangement joins TRBV27 to TRBJ2-7; D unclear. Per the germline V gene, CDR1 is MNHEY and CDR2 is SMNVEV (reference sequence). V was pared by 5 bases and J by 3 bases, with 14 bases between. There are 14 residues in the CDR3. CDR3 sequence reads: CASSLSFRSYEQYF. The CDR3 DNA follows: TGTGCCAGCAGTCTCTCGTTTCGGAGCTACGAGCAGTACTTC.

This clone was detected only a few times. This chain joins TRBV6-6 and TRBJ2-1; a possible D gene is TRBD1 (5 bases). Trimming shortened V by 2 bases and J by 9 bases, and 11 bases separated the two germline ends. Per germline, CDR1 MNHNY and CDR2 SVGAGI (reference sequence). CDR3 length: 13 residues. CDR3 loop: CASSYNSQGEQFF. Written as DNA, the CDR3 is TGTGCCAGCAGTTACAACAGCCAGGGTGAGCAGTTCTTC.

V and J are TRBV7-9 and TRBJ1-2; tentative D call: TRBD1 (5 bases). The CDR3 has 16 amino acids. Germline values: CDR1 SEHNR, CDR2 FQNEAQ (reference sequence). The ends were cut back, 2 bases at V and 4 bases at J, with 17 bases in the middle. The CDR3 sequence is CASSLKGADLGYGYTF. In DNA form, the CDR3 reads TGTGCCAGCAGCTTAAAAGGGGCAGACTTGGGCTATGGCTACACCTTC.

The J gene is TRBJ1-2, the V gene TRBV3-1 (or the pseudogene TRBV3-2); the match to TRBD1 covers 9 bases. After removal of 4 bases from V and 5 bases from J, the junction contained 8 bases not matched to a gene. The CDR3 loop spans 15 amino acids. From germline, CDR1 is LGHDT and CDR2 YNNKEL (reference sequence). The CDR3 region has the DNA TGTGCCAGCAGCCTGTGGGACAGGGTGGGGTATGGCTACACCTTC. Translated: CASSLWDRVGYGYTF.

In its sample, this clone was seen a few times. The V gene is TRBV5-6, the J gene TRBJ2-5, with D maybe TRBD2 (5 bases). Germline V gene sequence: CDR1 SGHDT, CDR2 YYEEEE. The CDR3 has 17 residues. V lost 4 bases and J lost 5, with 24 bases in between. In DNA form, the CDR3 reads TGTGCCAGCAGCCCTGGACTCGGTCCCTACGTTGTGGAGACCCAGTACTTC. Amino acid sequence: CASSPGLGPYVVETQYF.

This chain connects TRBV5-4 to TRBJ1-2, with 9 positions matching TRBD1. CDR1 SGHNT and CDR2 YYREEE come from the germline V gene (reference sequence). This CDR3 is 14 amino acids long. The V and J ends lost 3 bases and 8 bases, in that order; junction bases with no gene match: 8. CDR3 in DNA: TGTGCCAGCAGCTATGAAACAGGGGGCGAGGGCTACACCTTC. It codes for CASSYETGGEGYTF.

The chain recombines TRBV28 with TRBJ1-6, with 8 bases lining up with TRBD1. The CDR3 spans 12 residues. Germline V lookup: CDR1 MDHEN, CDR2 SYDVKM. Germline trimming cut 6 bases from V and 17 bases from J; bases unmatched to any gene: 9. The DNA for the CDR3 is TGTGCCAGCAGAGTCGACAGGGGCCCGGTCCACTTT. This encodes CASRVDRGPVHF.

The chain combines TRBV7-2 with TRBJ2-3; 7 positions agree with TRBD2. Germline V CDR1 and CDR2: SGHTA, FQGNSA. The V segment lost 1 base and the J segment 5 bases; nucleotides outside the gene matches: 15. This CDR3 comprises 18 residues. The CDR3 DNA reads TGTGCCAGCAGCTTAGTTGGTCGCGGGACGGGGGGAGGAGATACGCAGTATTTT. Protein: CASSLVGRGTGGGDTQYF.

This chain joins TRBV2 and TRBJ2-4; D may be TRBD2 (6 bases). The CDR3 runs to 16 residues. Germline assignment: CDR1 SNHLY and CDR2 FYNNEI. V was trimmed by 10 bases and J by 0 bases, leaving 19 bases between them. Here the CDR3 reads CATRVGGSGAKNIQYF. DNA for the CDR3: TGTGCCACGCGCGTCGGGGGAAGTGGAGCCAAAAACATTCAGTACTTC.

This clone was observed a single time. J is TRBJ2-7 and V is TRBV11-2; 12 nucleotides agree with TRBD2. Germline CDR1 and CDR2: SGHAT and FQNNGV. Unmatched junction bases numbered 5, after V lost 1 base and J lost 4 bases. There are 16 residues in the CDR3. CDR3 amino acids: CASSLVSSGRAYEQYF. CDR3 nucleotide sequence: TGTGCCAGCAGCTTAGTATCTAGCGGGAGGGCATACGAGCAGTACTTC.

For this clone: The junction departs from germline at one end; a sequencing error may be responsible. The genes are TRBV6-1 and TRBJ1-6, with 7 bases that match TRBD1. Germline V gene data show CDR1 as MNHNS and CDR2 as SASEGT. There are 15 residues in the CDR3. This CDR3 is CASREEGQYNSPLHF. Written as DNA, the CDR3 is TGTGCCAGCAGGGAAGAGGGACAGTATAATTCACCCCTCCACTTT.

The chain employs TRBV11-2 and TRBJ2-7; D possibly corresponds to TRBD2 (5 bases). This CDR3 is 14 amino acids long. Germline V gives CDR1 SGHAT, CDR2 FQNNGV. V gave up 2 bases and J gave up 3 bases, with 11 bases separating them. In DNA form, the CDR3 reads TGTGCCAGCAGCTTAAACGGGATCAGCTACGAGCAGTACTTC. It encodes CASSLNGISYEQYF.

This clone was recorded once. The chain joins TRBV6-6 to TRBJ1-3; possibly TRBD1 for D (6 bases). Germline V gene data show CDR1 as MNHNY and CDR2 as SVGAGI (reference sequence). The CDR3 covers 15 residues. V was pared by 6 bases and J by 0 bases, with 12 bases between. The chain's CDR3 is CASRPTGSSGNTIYF. The DNA of the CDR3 is TGTGCCAGCAGACCGACAGGATCCTCTGGAAACACCATATATTTT.

The chain links TRBV5-6 to TRBJ1-2; tentatively, D is TRBD1 (6 bases). The germline V gene has CDR1 SGHDT and CDR2 YYEEEE. The CDR3 extends over 15 amino acids. Between the trimmed V and J ends, which lost 4 bases and 3 bases, there was a span of 16 bases. The CDR3, as DNA: TGTGCCAGCAGCCTACTCGGGGGGCTGGACTATGGCTACACCTTC. Its translation: CASSLLGGLDYGYTF.

J is TRBJ2-2 and V is TRBV5-1; the match to TRBD1 covers 11 bases. This CDR3 is 16 amino acids long. Germline assignment: CDR1 SGHRS and CDR2 YFSETQ. The junction had 5 bases not matched to a gene; V was cut back by 3 bases and J by 4 bases. The CDR3 nucleotides read TGCGCCAGCAGCTCCCGGGGGACAGGGGGCACCGGGGAGCTGTTTTTT. This sequence encodes CASSSRGTGGTGELFF.

This chain connects TRBV7-3 to TRBJ2-7; 7 bases fit TRBD2. The CDR3 runs 14 residues. V lost 5 bases to trimming and J lost 4 bases; unmatched junction nucleotides: 8. CDR1 is SGHTA, CDR2 FQGTGA, per germline. CDR3 in amino acids: CASSIRPLAYEQYF. Here the CDR3 DNA reads TGTGCCAGCAGCATCAGACCACTAGCGTACGAGCAGTACTTC.

The CDR3 loop reads CASSRIGQANYGYTF. CDR3 nucleotide sequence: TGTGCCAGCAGCCGAATCGGACAGGCGAACTATGGCTACACCTTC. This chain uses TRBV28 with TRBJ1-2; 7 nucleotides match TRBD1. The length of the CDR3 is 15 residues. Trimming took 6 bases from V and 2 from J; bases not matched to a gene: 9. Germline CDR1 is MDHEN and CDR2 is SYDVKM.

The CDR3 is CASSLDREETQYF. CDR3 sequence (DNA): TGTGCCAGCAGCTTGGACAGGGAAGAGACCCAGTACTTC. The chain couples TRBV5-4 to TRBJ2-5, with D tentatively TRBD1 (6 bases). V shed 0 bases and J shed 3 bases, with 6 bases lying between them. Germline CDR1 is SGHNT and CDR2 is YYREEE (reference sequence). This CDR3 contains 13 residues.

The chain couples TRBV29-1 to TRBJ2-3, with 8 bases identical to TRBD2. CDR3 size: 14 residues. Germline V lookup: CDR1 SQVTM, CDR2 ANQGSEA. V shed 2 bases and J 2 bases; nucleotides not matched to a gene: 3. The CDR3 nucleotides are TGCAGCGTTGAATCCGGGAGGGACACAGATACGCAGTATTTT. Translation: CSVESGRDTDTQYF.

V usage is TRBV30 and J usage is TRBJ1-2; D is uncertain. The V gene's germline CDR1 is GTSNPN and CDR2 SVGIG (reference sequence). The CDR3 consists of 15 residues. V dropped 0 bases and J dropped 9 bases, with 20 bases sitting between them. CDR3: CAWSVHGSASARYTF. The CDR3 DNA is TGTGCCTGGAGTGTACATGGGAGTGCCAGTGCTCGCTACACCTTC.

The genes are TRBV5-1 and TRBJ1-1, with 9 nucleotides matching TRBD1. CDR1 is SGHRS and CDR2 is YFSETQ in the germline V gene. The junction had 2 bases not matched to a gene; V was cut back by 0 bases and J by 5 bases. The CDR3 is 14 amino acids. The CDR3 nucleotides are TGCGCCAGCAGCTTGGGGGACAGGGCGACTGAAGCTTTCTTT. It yields the protein CASSLGDRATEAFF.

This chain links TRBV6-5 with TRBJ1-5; D is ambiguous. V gave up 6 bases and J gave up 7 bases, with 13 bases separating them. This CDR3 is 13 amino acids long. Germline lookup yields CDR1 MNHEY and CDR2 SVGAGI. The CDR3 bases are TGTGCCAGCAGGAGATCTGAGGGACAGCCCCAGCATTTT. Encoded protein: CASRRSEGQPQHF.

V and J are TRBV7-2 and TRBJ2-1, with a tentative D call TRBD2 (6 bases). The CDR3 contains 15 residues. CDR1 and CDR2 from the germline V gene are SGHTA and FQGNSA. V was pared by 2 bases and J by 6 bases, with 14 bases between. DNA for the CDR3: TGTGCCAGCAGCTTAACTAGTTCCGGGGGCAATGAGCAGTTCTTC. It specifies CASSLTSSGGNEQFF.

V is TRBV6-2 or TRBV6-3 and J is TRBJ2-7; TRBD2 aligns across 7 bases. The germline CDR1 and CDR2 sequences are MNHEY and SVGEGT. The CDR3 length is 16 residues. The J segment lost 3 bases and the V segment lost 2 bases, leaving 10 bases of the junction unmatched. CDR3 sequence reads: CASSYLLAGVFYEQYF. The CDR3 bases are TGTGCCAGCAGTTACCTGCTGGCGGGAGTCTTCTACGAGCAGTACTTC.

The chain employs TRBV4-3 and TRBJ1-5; D is unclear. With 4 bases removed from V and 5 bases from J, the gap between germline ends came to 9 bases. The CDR3 totals 13 residues. CDR1 and CDR2 (germline): LGHNA, YSLEER. The CDR3: CASSPVRDQPQHF. The CDR3 region has the DNA TGCGCCAGCAGCCCTGTCCGGGATCAGCCCCAGCATTTT.

The J gene is TRBJ1-1, the V gene TRBV3-1 (or the pseudogene TRBV3-2); D may be TRBD1 (6 bases). The germline V gene has CDR1 LGHDT and CDR2 YNNKEL (reference sequence). V was clipped by 0 bases and J by 1 base, with 9 bases between them. This CDR3 has 15 amino acids. DNA for the CDR3: TGTGCCAGCAGCCAAGACGCGGGGGCGAACACTGAAGCTTTCTTT. It yields the protein CASSQDAGANTEAFF.

CDR3 DNA: TGTGCCAGCAGTTTATCCCCCGGGACTAGCGTAAACATTCAGTACTTC. Amino acids: CASSLSPGTSVNIQYF. The chain couples TRBV27 to TRBJ2-4, with TRBD2 matching over 10 bases. The CDR3 extends over 16 amino acids. Losses at the gene ends were 0 bases for V and 6 bases for J; bases not matched to a gene: 5. Germline CDR1 and CDR2: MNHEY and SMNVEV (reference sequence).